The rows below give T cell receptor beta chains drawn from one sample of a study of cytomegalovirus exposure and HLA in healthy donors. The data were produced by immunoSEQ multiplex PCR, yet TCRdb's version contains in-frame clones alone and is incomplete. Among over 130,000 clones listed, 63% were seen once. Input material: PBMCs. These TCRs come from an older woman in good health and CMV-seropositive. CDR3s include the opening cysteine and the closing phenylalanine or tryptophan.

j_call,v_call,cdr3_aa
TRBJ1-1,TRBV11-2,CASSLGGSNTEAFF
TRBJ2-1,TRBV5-1,CASSLLEAHEQFF
TRBJ1-4,TRBV18,CASSRGQEGEKLFF
TRBJ1-1,TRBV7-3,CASRLPGPNTEAFF
TRBJ2-7,TRBV5-1,CASSLSDGYEQYF
TRBJ2-3,TRBV5-4,CASSESTGITDTQYF
TRBJ2-1,TRBV10-3,CAISPLAGASNEQFF
TRBJ2-5,TRBV9,CASSVDGRETQYF
TRBJ1-2,TRBV28,CASSFPGFGYTF
TRBJ1-5,TRBV27,CASSSQISNQPQHF
TRBJ2-7,TRBV11-2,CASSLLTGSEYF
TRBJ2-7,TRBV5-1,CASSTVVTSGSYEQYF
TRBJ2-7,TRBV11-2,CASSLHSSGQGAYEQYF
TRBJ2-7,TRBV18,CASSPLISGTGSEQYF
TRBJ2-3,TRBV5-6,CASSRQGPDTQYF
TRBJ2-1,TRBV20-1,CSADREEQFF
TRBJ1-1,TRBV9,CASSPSMGGTEAFF
TRBJ1-1,TRBV9,CASSVGGGMNTEAFF
TRBJ2-1,TRBV10-3,CAISSGANEQFF
TRBJ1-1,TRBV27,CASSFRTDTEAFF
TRBJ1-1,TRBV19,CASSTHRAGTGRNTEAFF
TRBJ2-3,TRBV11-3,CASSLVGTGSDTQYF
TRBJ1-1,TRBV6-1,CASSESVNTEAFF
TRBJ1-2,TRBV20-1,CSASQSYTF
TRBJ2-2,TRBV5-1,CASRDTTNTGELFF
TRBJ2-4,TRBV7-9,CASSFGRPENIQYF
TRBJ2-5,TRBV28,CASSPRGGQETQYF
TRBJ1-2,TRBV5-6,CASSWMGPRGPYGYTF
TRBJ2-1,TRBV2,CASGPGQGSNEQFF
TRBJ2-2,TRBV6-6,CASSGRLAGETGELFF
TRBJ2-1,TRBV7-6,CASSMLAGGPRNEQFF
TRBJ2-7,TRBV2,CASSEVPVEQYF
TRBJ2-7,TRBV30,CAWSVEGASEQYF
TRBJ1-2,TRBV18,CASSPTRTDFYGYTF
TRBJ2-3,TRBV4-1,CASSPTTSLAQYF
TRBJ1-3,TRBV10-3,CAISKQGTLAGNTIYF
TRBJ1-1,TRBV29-1,CSPRELLDTEAFF
TRBJ2-7,TRBV10-3,CAISESQEGPYEQYF
TRBJ1-2,TRBV5-5,CASSLEGLDRDGYTF
TRBJ2-7,TRBV7-9,CASSLEGTSFYEQYF
TRBJ1-1,TRBV7-2,CASSSNNRDGTEAFF
TRBJ2-1,TRBV2,CASKVDRLLSYNEQFF
TRBJ2-1,TRBV27,CASSSIASGDNEQFF
TRBJ2-7,TRBV6-5,CASSPGLAVEQYF
TRBJ2-7,TRBV4-1,CASSQALTGAGVSYEQYF
TRBJ2-7,TRBV28,CASSFPAGGAYEQYF
TRBJ1-2,TRBV7-9,CAIRTGKGYTF
TRBJ1-1,TRBV4-3,CASSQDRNTEAFF
TRBJ1-2,TRBV19,CASSIKTGGVGYGYTF
TRBJ1-1,TRBV4-1,CASSQPPGQGMTEAFF
TRBJ1-1,TRBV11-3,CASSVTQGTEAFF
TRBJ2-1,TRBV18,CASSPRSSGLLSSYNEQFF
TRBJ2-5,TRBV11-2,CASSLDRETQYF
TRBJ2-7,TRBV7-9,CASSFVEQYYEQYF
TRBJ1-2,TRBV7-2,CASSSPNTRTGAYGYTF